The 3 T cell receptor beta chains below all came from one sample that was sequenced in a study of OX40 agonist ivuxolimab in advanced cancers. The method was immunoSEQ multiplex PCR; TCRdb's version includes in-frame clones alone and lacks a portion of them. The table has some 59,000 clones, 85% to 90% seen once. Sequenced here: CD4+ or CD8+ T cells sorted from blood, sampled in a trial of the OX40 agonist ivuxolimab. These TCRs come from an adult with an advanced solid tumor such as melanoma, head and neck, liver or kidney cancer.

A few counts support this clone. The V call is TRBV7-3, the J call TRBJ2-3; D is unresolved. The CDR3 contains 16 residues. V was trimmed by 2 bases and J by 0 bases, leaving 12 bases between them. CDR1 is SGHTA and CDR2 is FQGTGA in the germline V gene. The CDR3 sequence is CASSLLGQISTDTQYF. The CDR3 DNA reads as TGTGCCAGCAGCTTATTGGGTCAGATTAGCACAGATACGCAGTATTTT.

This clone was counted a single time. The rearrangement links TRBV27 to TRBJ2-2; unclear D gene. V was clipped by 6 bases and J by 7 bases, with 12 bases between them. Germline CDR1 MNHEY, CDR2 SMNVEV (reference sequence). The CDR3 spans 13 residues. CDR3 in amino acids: CASRLRVGGELFF. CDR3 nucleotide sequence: TGTGCCAGCAGACTAAGGGTAGGCGGGGAGCTGTTTTTT.

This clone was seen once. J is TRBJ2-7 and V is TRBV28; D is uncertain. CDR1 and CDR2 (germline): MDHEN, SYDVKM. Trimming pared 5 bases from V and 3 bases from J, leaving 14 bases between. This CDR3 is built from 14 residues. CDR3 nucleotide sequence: TGTGCCAGCAGTCGCACCTTTTCACTCTACGAGCAGTACTTC. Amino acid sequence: CASSRTFSLYEQYF.